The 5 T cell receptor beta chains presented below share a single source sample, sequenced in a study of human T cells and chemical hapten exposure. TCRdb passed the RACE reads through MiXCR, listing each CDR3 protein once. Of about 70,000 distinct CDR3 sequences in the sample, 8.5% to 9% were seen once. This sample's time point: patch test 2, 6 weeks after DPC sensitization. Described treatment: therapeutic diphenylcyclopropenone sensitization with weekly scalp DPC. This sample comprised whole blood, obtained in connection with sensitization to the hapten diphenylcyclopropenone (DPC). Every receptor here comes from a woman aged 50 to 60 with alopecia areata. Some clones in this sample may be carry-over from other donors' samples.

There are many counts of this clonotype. Written as DNA, the CDR3 is TGTGCCAGCAGGACGACAGGGGCTGGTTCACCCCTCCACTTT. Translation gives CASRTTGAGSPLHF. V gene TRBV27 combines with J gene TRBJ1-6; 8 positions agree with TRBD1. The germline gives CDR1 MNHEY, CDR2 SMNVEV (reference sequence). This CDR3 is built from 14 residues. Unmatched junction bases numbered 7, after V lost 6 bases and J lost 9 bases.

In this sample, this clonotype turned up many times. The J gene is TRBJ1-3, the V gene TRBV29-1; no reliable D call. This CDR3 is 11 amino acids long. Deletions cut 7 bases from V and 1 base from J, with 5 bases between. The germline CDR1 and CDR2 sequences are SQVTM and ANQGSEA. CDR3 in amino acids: CSAESGNTIYF. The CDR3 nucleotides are TGCAGCGCGGAGTCTGGAAACACCATATATTTT.

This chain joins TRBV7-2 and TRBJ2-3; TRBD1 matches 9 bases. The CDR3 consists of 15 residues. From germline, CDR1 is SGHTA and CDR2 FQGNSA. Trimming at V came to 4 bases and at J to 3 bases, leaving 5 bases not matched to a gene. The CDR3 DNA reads TGTGCCAGCAGCTCGGACAGGGGTGAGACAGATACGCAGTATTTT. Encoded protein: CASSSDRGETDTQYF.

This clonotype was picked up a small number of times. The CDR3 loop is CATSYRSTDTQYF. CDR3 coding DNA: TGTGCCACCAGTTACAGAAGCACAGATACGCAGTATTTT. The V gene is TRBV24-1, the J gene TRBJ2-3; D is ambiguous. From germline, CDR1 is KGHDR and CDR2 SFDVKD. Trimming took 6 bases from V and 0 from J, leaving 6 bases between them. This CDR3 has 13 amino acids.

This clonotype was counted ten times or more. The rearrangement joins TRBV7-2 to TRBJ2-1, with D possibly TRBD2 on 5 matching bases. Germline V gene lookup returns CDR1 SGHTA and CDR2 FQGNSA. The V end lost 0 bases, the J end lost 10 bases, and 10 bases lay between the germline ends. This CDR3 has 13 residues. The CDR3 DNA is TGTGCCAGCAGCTTAGCAGGGTCGGGGGAGCAGTTCTTC. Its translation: CASSLAGSGEQFF.